These 23 T cell receptor beta chains were all obtained from the same sample, sequenced in a study of CD8 T cells in Susac syndrome. Reverse transcription of roughly 0.45 to 1 ug RNA used random hexamers. Each CDR3 protein gets one entry after TCRdb re-called the immunoSEQ multiplex PCR reads with MiXCR. The repertoire holds 150,000 to 200,000 distinct CDR3 sequences, 94% seen once, with about 0.089% in the top ten. The sample consisted of CD4+ T cells from PBMCs. The receptors derive from a human donor with multiple sclerosis.

The rearrangement uses TRBV4-3 and TRBJ1-5; D remains ambiguous. The germline V and J ends were trimmed by 0 bases and 8 bases, with 20 bases remaining between them. The CDR3 is 17 residues long. The germline CDR1 and CDR2 sequences are LGHNA and YSLEER. CDR3 loop: CASSQDLRADWGEPQHF. The CDR3 coding sequence is TGCGCCAGCAGCCAAGATCTCCGGGCGGACTGGGGAGAGCCCCAGCATTTT.

The gene calls are TRBV7-2 and TRBJ2-2, with TRBD2 identical over 7 bases. The length of the CDR3 is 17 residues. The V gene end was trimmed by 2 bases and the J gene end by 4 bases; junction bases not matched to a gene: 10. Per the germline V gene, CDR1 is SGHTA and CDR2 is FQGNSA. CDR3 sequence reads: CASSLRWEGRITGELFF. CDR3 DNA sequence: TGTGCCAGCAGCTTAAGGTGGGAGGGCAGGATCACCGGGGAGCTGTTTTTT.

V gene TRBV29-1 combines with J gene TRBJ1-1, with D hard to call. This CDR3 has 11 amino acids. The V end was cut by 7 bases, the J end by 1 base, with 7 bases between. The germline gives CDR1 SQVTM, CDR2 ANQGSEA. The CDR3 nucleotides read TGCAGCGGGCGGTCGAACACTGAAGCTTTCTTT. Translated: CSGRSNTEAFF.

This chain joins TRBV12-3 or TRBV12-4 and TRBJ2-1; D ambiguous. V was pared by 2 bases and J by 8 bases, with 7 bases between. The CDR3 length is 12 residues. The CDR3 nucleotides read TGTGCCAGCAGTTTATTAGGGCATGAGCAGTTCTTC. Its protein is CASSLLGHEQFF.

The gene calls are TRBV24-1 and TRBJ1-1; 7 bases match TRBD1. Germline loops: CDR1 KGHDR, CDR2 SFDVKD. CDR3 size: 16 residues. The trim removed 5 bases at V and 0 bases at J, leaving 8 bases unmatched. The CDR3 coding sequence is TGTGCCACCAGTGGCGCCCGGGGACAGATGAACACTGAAGCTTTCTTT. Translation: CATSGARGQMNTEAFF.

The V and J genes are TRBV20-1 and TRBJ2-5; no reliable D call. Germline CDR1 reads DFQATT; CDR2 reads SNEGSKA (reference sequence). V dropped 4 bases and J dropped 4 bases, with 10 bases sitting between them. The CDR3 totals 12 residues. The CDR3 sequence is CSAIGVGETQYF. In DNA, the CDR3 is TGCAGTGCTATAGGAGTAGGAGAGACCCAGTACTTC.

The DNA for the CDR3 is TGCGCCAGCACCCGGGAGGGGGCGGCCAAAAACATTCAGTACTTC. Encoded protein: CASTREGAAKNIQYF. The V and J genes are TRBV5-1 and TRBJ2-4; possible D gene TRBD2, 8 bases. The ends were cut back, 6 bases at V and 1 base at J, with 14 bases in the middle. Germline assignment: CDR1 SGHRS and CDR2 YFSETQ. The CDR3 has 15 residues.

V gene TRBV19 combines with J gene TRBJ1-1, with a possible D match to TRBD1 (5 bases). The CDR3 runs to 19 residues. V lost 1 base to trimming and J lost 5 bases, with 26 bases between them. Per the germline V gene, CDR1 is LNHDA and CDR2 is SQIVND (reference sequence). CDR3 region: CASSIAPPGQGVSKTEAFF. CDR3 DNA sequence: TGTGCCAGTAGTATAGCACCACCGGGGCAGGGTGTTTCGAAAACTGAAGCTTTCTTT.

The chain employs TRBV6-5 and TRBJ1-1, with no clear D. Germline loops: CDR1 MNHEY, CDR2 SVGAGI. Trimming removed 0 bases at V and 2 bases at J, with 10 bases between. This CDR3 is 15 amino acids long. CDR3 amino acids: CASSYSLILNTEAFF. The CDR3 region has the DNA TGTGCCAGCAGTTACTCGTTGATTTTAAACACTGAAGCTTTCTTT.

V is TRBV30 and J is TRBJ1-5; D is unresolved. Germline V gene lookup returns CDR1 GTSNPN and CDR2 SVGIG (reference sequence). Trimming removed 2 bases from V and 4 bases from J, with 12 bases in between. The CDR3 contains 14 residues. The CDR3 spells CAWSSPVGNQPQHF. For the CDR3, the DNA is TGTGCCTGGAGTTCCCCGGTGGGGAATCAGCCCCAGCATTTT.

The chain links TRBV11-2 to TRBJ2-3, with 11 positions matching TRBD2. The germline CDR1 and CDR2 sequences are SGHAT and FQNNGV. There are 15 residues in the CDR3. The trim removed 6 bases at V and 2 bases at J, leaving 4 bases unmatched. The chain's CDR3 is CASRLAGGLTDTQYF. The CDR3, as DNA: TGTGCCAGCAGGCTAGCGGGAGGCCTCACAGATACGCAGTATTTT.

The chain couples TRBV19 to TRBJ2-2, with D perhaps matching TRBD1 (6 bases). The V gene lost 0 bases and the J gene lost 8 bases, with 13 bases spanning the gap. The CDR3 totals 15 residues. Germline values: CDR1 LNHDA, CDR2 SQIVND (reference sequence). Here the CDR3 DNA reads TGTGCCAGTAGTATAGACCCACAGGGACGAGGGGAGCTGTTTTTT. This encodes CASSIDPQGRGELFF.

The chain links TRBV6-6 to TRBJ1-1; a weak D match, TRBD1 (6 bases). The V gene lost 2 bases and the J gene lost 0 bases, with 7 bases spanning the gap. Germline values: CDR1 MNHNY, CDR2 SVGAGI (reference sequence). This CDR3 region has 14 residues. Written as DNA, the CDR3 is TGTGCCAGCAGTTACCGACAGGTGAACACTGAAGCTTTCTTT. Residues: CASSYRQVNTEAFF.

V is TRBV20-1 and J is TRBJ2-7; TRBD2 is a possible D gene (5 bases). CDR1 is DFQATT, CDR2 SNEGSKA, per germline (reference sequence). The CDR3 is 16 amino acids. The V gene lost 3 bases and the J gene lost 2 bases, with 20 bases spanning the gap. CDR3 bases: TGCAGTGCTAGCCCACCCCGTCTGAGGGCCCCCTACGAGCAGTACTTC. The encoded protein is CSASPPRLRAPYEQYF.

V and J are TRBV23-1 and TRBJ2-2; D gene uncertain. TRBV23-1 is annotated as an ORF whose role is uncertain. With 1 base removed from V and 3 bases from J, the gap between germline ends came to 18 bases. This CDR3 contains 18 residues. CDR3 bases: TGCGCCAGCAGTCAATTAGGCGAGATACCAGGCGACACCGGGGAGCTGTTTTTT. It yields the protein CASSQLGEIPGDTGELFF.

The chain joins TRBV29-1 to TRBJ2-2, with 9 bases lining up with TRBD1. This CDR3 contains 14 residues. Germline V gene data show CDR1 as SQVTM and CDR2 as ANQGSEA. Trimming at V came to 7 bases and at J to 6 bases, leaving 9 bases not matched to a gene. This CDR3 reads CSAGDRADAGELFF. CDR3 nucleotides: TGCAGCGCTGGGGACAGGGCGGACGCCGGGGAGCTGTTTTTT.

The chain is built from TRBV5-6 and TRBJ2-3; 8 bases align to TRBD1. The CDR3 spans 15 residues. Germline assignment: CDR1 SGHDT and CDR2 YYEEEE. After removal of 2 bases from V and 5 bases from J, the junction contained 7 bases not matched to a gene. CDR3 protein: CASSLLDRVQDTQYF. The CDR3, as DNA: TGTGCCAGCAGCTTACTGGACAGGGTTCAAGATACGCAGTATTTT.

The chain uses TRBV12-3 or TRBV12-4 and TRBJ1-1, with 8 bases that match TRBD1. The V and J ends lost 8 bases and 7 bases, in that order; junction bases with no gene match: 12. CDR3 length equals 14 residues. The CDR3 DNA follows: TGTGCCAGCCGACGAGGACAGGGATTCGGTGAAGCTTTCTTT. Translation: CASRRGQGFGEAFF.

The chain employs TRBV6-4 and TRBJ2-7; TRBD2 aligns across 10 bases. CDR1 and CDR2 from the germline V gene are MRHNA and SNTAGT. The CDR3 is 15 residues long. Losses at the gene ends were 4 bases for V and 6 bases for J; bases not matched to a gene: 9. The CDR3 loop is CASSAETSGRAEQYF. The DNA for the CDR3 is TGTGCCAGCAGTGCTGAAACCAGCGGGAGGGCCGAGCAGTACTTC.

About this clonotype itself: At one of its ends the junction is not consistent with the germline gene, which may arise from a read error. This rearrangement joins TRBV2 to TRBJ1-3; the D is unclear. The CDR3 is 14 amino acids. Per germline, CDR1 SNHLY and CDR2 FYNNEI. The CDR3, as DNA: TGTGCCAGCAGGGAAGAACCCTCTGGAAACACCATATATTTT. This encodes CASREEPSGNTIYF.

The V gene is TRBV15, the J gene TRBJ2-5; TRBD1 matches at 9 bases. V lost 0 bases and J lost 2; bases outside the gene matches: 7. In germline, CDR1 is LNHNV, CDR2 YYDKDF (reference sequence). The CDR3 spans 17 residues. CDR3 nucleotide sequence: TGTGCCACCAGCAGAGAAGGACAGGGGTGGGTTCAAGAGACCCAGTACTTC. Translation gives CATSREGQGWVQETQYF. The full variable domain, in which reference TRBV15 and TRBJ2-5 provide the parts outside the CDR3, is DAMVIQNPRYQVTQFGKPVTLSCSQTLNHNVMYWYQQKSSQAPKLLFHYYDKDFNNEADTPDNFQSRRPNTSFCFLDIRSPGLGDTAMYLCATSREGQGWVQETQYFGPGTRLLVL.

The V call is TRBV29-1, the J call TRBJ2-2; possible D gene TRBD1, 6 bases. Germline CDR1 SQVTM, CDR2 ANQGSEA. CDR3 length equals 13 residues. The V gene lost 5 bases and the J gene lost 4 bases, with 11 bases spanning the gap. As DNA, the CDR3 is TGCAGCGTTCGTCCAGGGGTCACCGGGGAGCTGTTTTTT. The encoded protein is CSVRPGVTGELFF.

The V call is TRBV5-1, the J call TRBJ2-5; D is undetermined. Between the trimmed V and J ends, which lost 2 bases and 2 bases, there was a span of 7 bases. Germline assignment: CDR1 SGHRS and CDR2 YFSETQ. This CDR3 has 13 residues. The CDR3 spells CASSFGDQETQYF. CDR3 nucleotides: TGCGCCAGCAGCTTTGGGGATCAAGAGACCCAGTACTTC.